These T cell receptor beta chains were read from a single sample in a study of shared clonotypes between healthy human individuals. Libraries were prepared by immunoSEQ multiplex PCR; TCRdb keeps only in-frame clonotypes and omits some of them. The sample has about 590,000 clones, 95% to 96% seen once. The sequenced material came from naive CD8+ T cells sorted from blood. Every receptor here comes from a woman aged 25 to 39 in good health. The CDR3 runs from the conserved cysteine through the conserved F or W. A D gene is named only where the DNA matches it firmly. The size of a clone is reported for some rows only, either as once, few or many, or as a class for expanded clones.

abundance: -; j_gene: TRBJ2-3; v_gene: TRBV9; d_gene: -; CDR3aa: CASSVGAQVYTDTQYF; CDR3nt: TGTGCCAGCAGCGTAGGTGCACAGGTCTACACAGATACGCAGTATTTT
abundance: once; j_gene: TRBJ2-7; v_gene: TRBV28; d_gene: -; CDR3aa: CASSLGRGWEQYF; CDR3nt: TGTGCCAGCAGTTTGGGCAGGGGATGGGAGCAGTACTTC
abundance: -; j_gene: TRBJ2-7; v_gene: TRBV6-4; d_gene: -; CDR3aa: CASSDSIGSYEQYF; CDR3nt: TGTGCCAGCAGTGACTCGATAGGGTCCTACGAGCAGTACTTC
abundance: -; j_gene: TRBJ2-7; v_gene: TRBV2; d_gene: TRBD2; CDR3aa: CASIVGGVSYEQYF; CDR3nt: TGTGCCAGCATAGTGGGGGGGGTGTCCTACGAGCAGTACTTC
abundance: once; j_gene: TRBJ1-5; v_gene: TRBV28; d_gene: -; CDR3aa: CASSLLIGQPQHF; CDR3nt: TGTGCCAGCAGTTTATTAATCGGGCAGCCCCAGCATTTT
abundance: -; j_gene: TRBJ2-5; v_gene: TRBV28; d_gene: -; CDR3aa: CASSTVQGRKQYF; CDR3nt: TGTGCCAGCAGCACAGTACAGGGCCGAAAGCAGTACTTC
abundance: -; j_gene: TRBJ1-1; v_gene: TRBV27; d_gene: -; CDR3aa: CASSWMVGTTEAFF; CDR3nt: TGTGCCAGCAGTTGGATGGTGGGGACCACTGAAGCTTTCTTT
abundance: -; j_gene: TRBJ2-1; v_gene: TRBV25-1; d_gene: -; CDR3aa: CARPDGSEQFF; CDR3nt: TGTGCCCGCCCTGATGGAAGTGAGCAGTTCTTC
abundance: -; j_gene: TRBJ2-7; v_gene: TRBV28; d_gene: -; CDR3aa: CATESGLQLNEQYF; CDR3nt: TGTGCCACTGAATCGGGACTGCAGCTCAACGAGCAGTACTTC
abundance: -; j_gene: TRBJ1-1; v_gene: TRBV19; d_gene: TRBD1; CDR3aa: CASTFRTGWYTEAFF; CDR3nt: TGTGCCAGTACCTTTAGGACAGGGTGGTACACTGAAGCTTTCTTT
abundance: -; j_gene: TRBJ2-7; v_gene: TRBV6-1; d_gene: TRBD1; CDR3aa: CASSELAGGGYEQYF; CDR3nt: TGTGCCAGCAGTGAATTGGCAGGGGGCGGTTACGAGCAGTACTTC
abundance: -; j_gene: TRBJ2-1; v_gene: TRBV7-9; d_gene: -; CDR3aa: CASSLENRNHEQFF; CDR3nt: TGTGCCAGCAGCTTAGAAAACAGGAACCATGAGCAGTTCTTC
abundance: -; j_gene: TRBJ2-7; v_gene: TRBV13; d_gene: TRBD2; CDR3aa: CASSSRLAGGGYEQYF; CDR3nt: TGTGCCAGCAGCTCCCGACTAGCGGGAGGGGGCTACGAGCAGTACTTC
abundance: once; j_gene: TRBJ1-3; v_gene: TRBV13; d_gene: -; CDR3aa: CASSLGPGDSGNTIYF; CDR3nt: TGTGCCAGCAGCTTAGGACCTGGGGACTCTGGAAACACCATATATTTT
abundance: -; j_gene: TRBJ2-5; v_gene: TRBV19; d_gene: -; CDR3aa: CASSSRPPVASIAETQYF; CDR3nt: TGTGCCAGTAGTTCCCGCCCCCCTGTGGCTAGTATTGCGGAGACCCAGTACTTC
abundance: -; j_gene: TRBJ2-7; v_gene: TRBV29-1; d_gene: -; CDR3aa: CSVEESPNEQYF; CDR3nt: TGCAGCGTTGAAGAATCTCCCAACGAGCAGTACTTC
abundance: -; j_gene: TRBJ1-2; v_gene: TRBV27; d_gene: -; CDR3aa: CASSAQGLRYGYTF; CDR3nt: TGTGCCAGCAGTGCCCAGGGGCTCCGATATGGCTACACCTTC
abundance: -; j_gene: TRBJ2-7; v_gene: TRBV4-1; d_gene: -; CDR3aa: CASSQEVWEDYLSYEQYF; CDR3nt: TGCGCCAGCAGCCAAGAGGTCTGGGAGGACTACCTCTCCTACGAGCAGTACTTC
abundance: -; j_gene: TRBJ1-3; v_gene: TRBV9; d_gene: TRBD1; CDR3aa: CASSAKPQGYGNTIYF; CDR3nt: TGTGCCAGCAGCGCCAAGCCACAGGGGTACGGAAACACCATATATTTT
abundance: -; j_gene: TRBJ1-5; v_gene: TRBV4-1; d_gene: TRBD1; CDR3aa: CASSYDRGSQPQHF; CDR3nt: TGCGCCAGCAGCTACGACAGGGGATCTCAGCCCCAGCATTTT